The clone carrying this TCR beta chain occurred a few times. The target antigen is unknown. V was cut by 1 base and J by 3 bases, with 4 bases left in between. Germline V gene lookup returns CDR1 SGHKS and CDR2 YYEKEE (reference sequence). The CDR3 consists of 12 residues. A universal primer site came from template switching; cDNA carried unique molecular identifiers. TCRdb passed the 5' RACE reads through MiXCR, listing each CDR3 protein once. The data hold about 1.7 million distinct CDR3 sequences, with roughly 35% observed a single time. The record originates from a study of identical twins. Study-wide points: Memory repertoires lacked the insertion deficit that abundant cord blood beta clonotypes showed. Out-of-frame TCR alpha sharing observed in monozygotic twins exceeded model estimates.

Sample: cord blood. This chain links TRBV5-5 with TRBJ2-5; D gene uncertain. This clonotype was obtained from a newborn girl in good health. In nucleotides, the CDR3 is TGTGCCAGCAGCTTGAACGAAGAGACCCAGTACTTC. Its translation: CASSLNEETQYF.